The source of this T cell receptor (beta chain) is a study of patients and donors after allogeneic stem cell transplantation. This clonotype has just a few counts. This CDR3 is 17 amino acids long. Trimming took 6 bases from V and 0 from J, leaving 20 bases between them. CDR1 and CDR2 from the germline V gene are MNHEY and SVGAGI. A single record per CDR3 protein comes from TCRdb applying MiXCR to the RT-PCR reads. Altogether 100,000 to 120,000 distinct CDR3 sequences are present, 35% being singletons, with the ten largest covering roughly 30%. The sequenced material came from blood, either unsorted or a sorted T cell fraction (not recorded which). The J gene is TRBJ1-1, the V gene TRBV6-5; D is ambiguous. This TCR came from a human donor who was either an allogeneic HSCT recipient or a stem cell or donor lymphocyte infusion donor (not recorded which). It is not recorded whose cells these are; they may come from a transplant donor. CDR3 sequence (DNA): TGTGCCAGCAGCAACTTGCAGGTAACGGTAATGAACACTGAAGCTTTCTTT. Its protein product is CASSNLQVTVMNTEAFF.